Sequencing of this TCR beta chain was carried out in a study of Tregs in tolerant kidney transplant recipients. The study's findings and limits: Tregs expanded with activated donor B cells seemed most donor-specific. Findings come from small patient numbers and require larger validation. Biological reproducibility was not directly addressed in this study.

V lost 4 bases and J lost 1, with 10 bases in between. CDR1 is KGHSY, CDR2 FQNENV, per germline. The CDR3 covers 14 residues. Points on this clone: What it binds is unknown.

Repertoires were generated with immunoSEQ multiplex PCR, while TCRdb's copy carries only in-frame clones and drops some. The data hold about 240,000 clones, with around 81% observed a single time. The V call is TRBV16, the J call TRBJ1-2; no clear D. The specimen was CD4+ T cells from blood. The receptor was derived from a human donor in good health. This CDR3 is CASSPRQDNYGYTF. The CDR3 nucleotides read TGTGCCAGCAGCCCCCGGCAGGATAACTATGGCTACACCTTC. The full variable domain, its missing parts supplied by reference TRBV16 and TRBJ1-2, is GEEVAQTPKHLVRGEGQKAKLYCAPIKGHSYVFWYQQVLKNEFKFLISFQNENVFDETGMPKERFSAKCLPNSPCSLEIQATKLEDSAVYFCASSPRQDNYGYTFGSGTRLTVV.